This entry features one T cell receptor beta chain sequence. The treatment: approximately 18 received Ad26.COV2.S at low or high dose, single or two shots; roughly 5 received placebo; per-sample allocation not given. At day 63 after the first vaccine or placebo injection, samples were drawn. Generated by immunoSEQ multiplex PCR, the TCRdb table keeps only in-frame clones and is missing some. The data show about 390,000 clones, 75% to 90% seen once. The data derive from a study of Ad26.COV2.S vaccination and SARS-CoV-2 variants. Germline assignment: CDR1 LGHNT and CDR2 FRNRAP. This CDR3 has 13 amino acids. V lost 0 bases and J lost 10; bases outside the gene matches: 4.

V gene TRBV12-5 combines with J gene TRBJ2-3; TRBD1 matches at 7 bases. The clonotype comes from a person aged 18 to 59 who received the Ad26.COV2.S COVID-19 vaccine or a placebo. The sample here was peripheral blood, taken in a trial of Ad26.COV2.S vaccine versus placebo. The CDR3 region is CASGLVRQGAQYF. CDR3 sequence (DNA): TGTGCTAGTGGTTTGGTCAGACAGGGAGCGCAGTATTTT.